The next 32 T cell receptor beta chains were all read from a single sample in a study of shared clonotypes between healthy human individuals. Method: immunoSEQ multiplex PCR; TCRdb's copy keeps in-frame clones and lacks some. The sample records 800,000 to 1,200,000 clones, approximately 78% being singletons. The sequenced material came from memory CD4+ T cells from PBMCs. Stated subset: CD45RA-negative fraction. The receptors here all came from a man aged 18 to 30 in good health. Some clones in this sample may be carry-over from other donors' samples.

The chain is built from TRBV11-2 and TRBJ1-5, with D perhaps TRBD1 (6 bases). The length of the CDR3 is 13 residues. CDR1 is SGHAT and CDR2 is FQNNGV in the germline V gene. Trimming took off 2 bases at V and 4 bases at J, with 6 bases between the two ends. DNA for the CDR3: TGTGCCAGCAGCTTAAGGGGGAATCAGCCCCAGCATTTT. This encodes CASSLRGNQPQHF.

This chain uses TRBV5-6 with TRBJ1-2, with D perhaps TRBD1 (6 bases). Germline assignment: CDR1 SGHDT and CDR2 YYEEEE. CDR3 length: 14 residues. With 5 bases removed from V and 7 bases from J, the gap between germline ends came to 18 bases. The CDR3 DNA follows: TGTGCCAGCAGAAGGGGTTGGGGGGCGCTTGGCTACACCTTC. Residues: CASRRGWGALGYTF.

This clone occurred once. The chain combines TRBV11-3 with TRBJ2-5; D perhaps matches TRBD2 (5 bases). This CDR3 contains 14 residues. From germline, CDR1 is SGHNT and CDR2 YENEEA. V lost 1 base, J lost 4 bases, and 10 bases lay in between. The CDR3 reads CASSLGGEPETQYF. The CDR3 DNA reads as TGTGCCAGCAGCTTAGGGGGAGAGCCAGAGACCCAGTACTTC.

Details on this clone: Additional DNA sequences in this sample encode the identical CDR3. The chain links TRBV11-1 to TRBJ1-1, with D unresolved. The CDR3 spans 14 residues. CDR1 is SGHAT and CDR2 is FQDESV in the germline V gene (reference sequence). Trimming shortened V by 1 base and J by 0 bases, and 6 bases separated the two germline ends. The CDR3 bases are TGTGCCAGCAGCTTAGAGGGCCTGAACACTGAAGCTTTCTTT. Translating gives CASSLEGLNTEAFF.

V is TRBV27 and J is TRBJ2-5; 8 bases agree with TRBD1. The V gene end was trimmed by 4 bases and the J gene end by 5 bases; junction bases not matched to a gene: 9. The CDR3 runs 15 residues. Germline values: CDR1 MNHEY, CDR2 SMNVEV (reference sequence). In DNA, the CDR3 is TGTGCCAGCAGTTGGCCCAGGGGGCGCGGGGAGACCCAGTACTTC. It encodes CASSWPRGRGETQYF.

J is TRBJ2-5 and V is TRBV9; 7 bases are a match to TRBD2. Germline V gene sequence: CDR1 SGDLS, CDR2 YYNGEE. V lost 0 bases, J lost 5 bases, and 10 bases stayed unmatched. The CDR3 extends over 16 amino acids. The CDR3 coding sequence is TGTGCCAGCAGCGTAGCTCCAGGACTAGAGGGGGAGACCCAGTACTTC. Amino acid sequence: CASSVAPGLEGETQYF.

J is TRBJ2-7 and V is TRBV4-2; D is uncertain. Germline V gene data show CDR1 as LGHNA and CDR2 as YNFKEQ. V was clipped by 4 bases and J by 6 bases, with 7 bases between them. The CDR3 extends over 11 amino acids. The CDR3 sequence: CASSLWGEQYF. The CDR3 region has the DNA TGTGCCAGCAGCCTATGGGGCGAGCAGTACTTC.

As concerns this clone: A much larger clone is a single base away; this may be a read error. The V and J genes are TRBV30 and TRBJ2-5; 8 positions match TRBD1. This CDR3 has 13 amino acids. V trimming: 2 bases; J trimming: 5 bases; junction bases outside the gene matches: 4. Germline CDR1 reads GTSNPN; CDR2 reads SVGIG (reference sequence). CDR3 sequence reads: CAWSQGAKETQYF. The CDR3 DNA reads as TGTGCCTGGAGTCAGGGGGCCAAGGAGACCCAGTACTTC. Filled out from reference TRBV30 and TRBJ2-5, the complete variable domain reads SQTIHQWPATLVQPVGSPLSLECTVEGTSNPNLYWYRQAAGRGLQLLFYSVGIGQISSEVPQNLSASRPQDRQFILSSKKLLLSDSGFYLCAWSQGAKETQYFGPGTRLLVL.

This clone was counted a few times. The V call is TRBV29-1, the J call TRBJ2-6; unclear D gene. The CDR3 consists of 14 residues. V lost 7 bases, J lost 0 bases, and 10 bases lay in between. Germline V gives CDR1 SQVTM, CDR2 ANQGSEA. Written as DNA, the CDR3 is TGCAGCGCCCTAGGTGGCTCTGGGGCCAACGTCCTGACTTTC. This sequence encodes CSALGGSGANVLTF. Using reference TRBV29-1 and TRBJ2-6 for the parts outside the CDR3, the full variable domain is SAVISQKPSRDICQRGTSLTIQCQVDSQVTMMFWYRQQPGQSLTLIATANQGSEATYESGFVIDKFPISRPNLTFSTLTVSNMSPEDSSIYLCSALGGSGANVLTFGAGSRLTVL.

This clone was counted once. J is TRBJ2-2 and V is TRBV28; the match to TRBD2 covers 10 bases. CDR3 length equals 17 residues. Unmatched junction bases numbered 12, after V lost 6 bases and J lost 5 bases. Germline lookup yields CDR1 MDHEN and CDR2 SYDVKM. The CDR3 DNA sequence: TGTGCCAGCAGCGTTCCGGCTAGCGGGAGTGGTACCGGGGAGCTGTTTTTT. Protein product: CASSVPASGSGTGELFF.

This clone was seen only once. This chain joins TRBV6-1 and TRBJ2-1, with 8 positions matching TRBD1. This CDR3 region has 16 residues. Per germline, CDR1 MNHNS and CDR2 SASEGT. V shed 4 bases, J shed 1 base, and the junction held 6 bases outside the gene matches. As DNA, the CDR3 is TGTGCCAGCAGTGGGGCAGGGGGCACGTCCTACAATGAGCAGTTCTTC. Translated: CASSGAGGTSYNEQFF.

The chain joins TRBV28 to TRBJ2-7, with a weak D call TRBD2 (5 bases). The CDR3 contains 15 residues. CDR1 and CDR2 (germline): MDHEN, SYDVKM. V lost 5 bases to trimming and J lost 2 bases, with 16 bases between them. CDR3 nucleotide sequence: TGTGCCAGCAGTACCGGACTGCGCGTGACCTACGAGCAGTACTTC. As protein: CASSTGLRVTYEQYF.

This clone was detected only once. The chain couples TRBV19 to TRBJ1-1, with 7 bases fitting TRBD1. After removal of 6 bases from V and 1 base from J, the junction contained 5 bases not matched to a gene. The CDR3 has 14 amino acids. Germline CDR1 reads LNHDA; CDR2 reads SQIVND (reference sequence). The CDR3 protein is CASRHGTANTEAFF. The DNA of the CDR3 is TGTGCCAGTAGACACGGGACAGCGAACACTGAAGCTTTCTTT.

About this clone: Other nucleotide sequences from this sample produce the same CDR3. The chain carries TRBV18 and TRBJ2-1, with unresolved D. Germline CDR1 KGHSH, CDR2 LQKENI. The CDR3 has 11 amino acids. The V and J ends lost 3 bases and 7 bases respectively, with 4 bases between them. CDR3 sequence reads: CASSPENEQFF. The CDR3 DNA reads as TGTGCCAGCTCACCCGAAAATGAGCAGTTCTTC. The full variable domain, rest sourced from reference TRBV18 and TRBJ2-1, is NAGVMQNPRHLVRRRGQEARLRCSPMKGHSHVYWYRQLPEEGLKFMVYLQKENIIDESGMPKERFSAEFPKEGPSILRIQQVVRGDSAAYFCASSPENEQFFGPGTRLTVL.

The V gene is TRBV18, the J gene TRBJ2-5; TRBD1 aligns across 8 bases. The CDR3 is made up of 13 amino acids. Per the germline V gene, CDR1 is KGHSH and CDR2 is LQKENI. The V segment lost 6 bases and the J segment 2 bases; nucleotides outside the gene matches: 2. The CDR3 region is CASSWTGQETQYF. In DNA form, the CDR3 reads TGTGCCAGCTCTTGGACAGGGCAAGAGACCCAGTACTTC.

V and J are TRBV18 and TRBJ2-5, with 7 bases lining up with TRBD2. CDR1 KGHSH and CDR2 LQKENI come from the germline V gene. The CDR3 is 16 amino acids. Germline trimming cut 4 bases from V and 5 bases from J; bases unmatched to any gene: 13. As DNA, the CDR3 is TGTGCCAGCTCACTTTCGGCAGGATTCGGGGGGGAGACCCAGTACTTC. Its translation: CASSLSAGFGGETQYF.

The chain links TRBV6-6 to TRBJ1-4; no clear D. Trimming took 6 bases from V and 3 from J, leaving 5 bases between them. Germline CDR1 and CDR2: MNHNY and SVGAGI (reference sequence). The length of the CDR3 is 12 residues. CDR3 sequence (DNA): TGTGCCAGCAGAGGAGCTAATGAAAAACTGTTTTTT. As protein: CASRGANEKLFF.

The chain has TRBV29-1 and TRBJ2-3, with D uncertain. V lost 4 bases and J lost 0, with 8 bases in between. This CDR3 contains 13 residues. The germline V gene encodes CDR1 SQVTM and CDR2 ANQGSEA. CDR3 loop: CSVAKSSTDTQYF. The CDR3 DNA is TGCAGCGTTGCGAAAAGCAGCACAGATACGCAGTATTTT.

J is TRBJ1-3 and V is TRBV6-6; no clear D. Germline CDR1 MNHNY, CDR2 SVGAGI (reference sequence). The V gene lost 0 bases and the J gene lost 1 base, with 10 bases spanning the gap. The CDR3 is 16 residues long. CDR3 nucleotides: TGTGCCAGCAGTTACTCGAACCCAGTTTCTGGAAACACCATATATTTT. Translating gives CASSYSNPVSGNTIYF.

The chain uses TRBV28 and TRBJ2-1, with D possibly matching TRBD2 (5 bases). Germline V gives CDR1 MDHEN, CDR2 SYDVKM. V dropped 7 bases and J dropped 2 bases, with 18 bases sitting between them. The CDR3 has 16 residues. CDR3 in DNA: TGTGCCAGCACTCCTCTAGCCCGGAAGACCTACAATGAGCAGTTCTTC. Amino acid sequence: CASTPLARKTYNEQFF.

This chain links TRBV5-4 with TRBJ2-7, with D perhaps TRBD2 (6 bases). Trimming stripped 0 bases from V and 0 bases from J, with 10 bases between. Per the germline V gene, CDR1 is SGHNT and CDR2 is YYREEE (reference sequence). This CDR3 spans 15 amino acids. DNA of the CDR3: TGTGCCAGCAGCTTGGGGTGGAGGGACTCCTACGAGCAGTACTTC. Translated: CASSLGWRDSYEQYF.

V and J are TRBV4-2 and TRBJ2-4; 9 bases align to TRBD2. The V and J ends lost 3 bases and 9 bases, in that order; junction bases with no gene match: 6. CDR1 and CDR2 from the germline V gene are LGHNA and YNFKEQ. The CDR3 totals 14 residues. The CDR3 reads CASSQSGRSSIQYF. CDR3 in DNA: TGTGCCAGCAGCCAGAGCGGGAGGTCAAGCATTCAGTACTTC.

V is TRBV18 and J is TRBJ1-2, with TRBD1 matching 8 bases. Germline V gives CDR1 KGHSH, CDR2 LQKENI. CDR3 size: 13 residues. The junction had 5 bases not matched to a gene; V was cut back by 3 bases and J by 8 bases. DNA of the CDR3: TGTGCCAGCTCACCCCTGGACAGGGACGGCTACACCTTC. Translated, it gives CASSPLDRDGYTF.

The sample holds a few counts of this clone. The sample holds other DNA sequences that translate to the same CDR3. This sequence joins TRBV2 and TRBJ2-3; D gene uncertain. Germline CDR1 reads SNHLY; CDR2 reads FYNNEI. This CDR3 region has 14 residues. Trimming pared 2 bases from V and 0 bases from J, leaving 6 bases between. CDR3 DNA: TGTGCCAGCAGTGAATCAGCGAGCACAGATACGCAGTATTTT. Translating it yields CASSESASTDTQYF.

This sequence joins TRBV2 and TRBJ1-3; unclear D gene. Per the germline V gene, CDR1 is SNHLY and CDR2 is FYNNEI. The V and J ends lost 5 bases and 0 bases respectively, with 8 bases between them. This CDR3 is 14 amino acids long. The CDR3, as DNA: TGTGCCAGCAGTCGAGAGTCCTCTGGAAACACCATATATTTT. It yields the protein CASSRESSGNTIYF.

This chain links TRBV6-1 with TRBJ2-4, with 7 positions matching TRBD1. Per germline, CDR1 MNHNS and CDR2 SASEGT. V was pared by 7 bases and J by 6 bases, with 9 bases of the junction left unmatched. The CDR3 sequence is 14 residues long. For the CDR3, the DNA is TGTGCCAGCACCGAACGACAGGGCGGAAACATTCAGTACTTC. As protein: CASTERQGGNIQYF.

The rearrangement links TRBV15 to TRBJ2-7; D gene uncertain. This CDR3 is 14 amino acids long. V was shortened by 3 bases and J by 2 bases, with 11 bases between the two germline ends. Germline-derived CDR1 and CDR2 are LNHNV and YYDKDF (reference sequence). Here the CDR3 reads CATSSHSRAYEQYF. Here the CDR3 DNA reads TGTGCCACCAGCAGTCATTCTCGGGCCTACGAGCAGTACTTC.

The rearrangement links TRBV6-4 to TRBJ1-5; possibly TRBD1 for D (5 bases). Germline lookup yields CDR1 MRHNA and CDR2 SNTAGT. The V end was cut by 5 bases, the J end by 3 bases, with 11 bases between. CDR3 size: 14 residues. The CDR3 DNA reads TGTGCCAGCAGTAGACAGCATTTCAATCAGCCCCAGCATTTT. This codes for CASSRQHFNQPQHF.

The chain has TRBV11-2 and TRBJ2-2; 8 bases are shared with TRBD2. Looked up from germline, CDR1 is SGHAT and CDR2 is FQNNGV. Trimming took 6 bases from V and 7 from J; bases not matched to a gene: 13. This CDR3 has 16 amino acids. CDR3 residues: CASRRAGAIRGGELFF. In nucleotides, the CDR3 is TGTGCCAGCAGAAGAGCGGGAGCCATAAGGGGCGGGGAGCTGTTTTTT.

This chain uses TRBV14 with TRBJ2-1; TRBD2 matches at 10 bases. Germline V lookup: CDR1 SGHDN, CDR2 FVKESK. The junction had 9 bases not matched to a gene; V was cut back by 5 bases and J by 8 bases. The CDR3 covers 15 residues. The CDR3 nucleotides read TGTGCCAGCAGCGTCACTAGCGGGATAAGCGATGAGCAGTTCTTC. It yields the protein CASSVTSGISDEQFF.

This clone was detected only once. The chain couples TRBV5-1 to TRBJ1-2, with D uncertain. With 0 bases removed from V and 3 bases from J, the gap between germline ends came to 9 bases. This CDR3 is 14 amino acids long. The V gene's germline CDR1 is SGHRS and CDR2 YFSETQ. CDR3 nucleotide sequence: TGCGCCAGCAGCTTGGGGTCAGCCTACTATGGCTACACCTTC. Translated, it gives CASSLGSAYYGYTF.

This sequence joins TRBV29-1 and TRBJ2-7; 10 nucleotides align to TRBD2. The V segment lost 6 bases and the J segment 6 bases; nucleotides outside the gene matches: 5. The germline V gene has CDR1 SQVTM and CDR2 ANQGSEA. This CDR3 is built from 12 residues. CDR3 loop: CSVSGGGGEQYF. DNA for the CDR3: TGCAGCGTGAGCGGGGGGGGAGGCGAGCAGTACTTC.